This T cell receptor beta chain is from a study of T cells after yellow fever vaccination. Whole-study results and caveats: Reappearing after the booster were most of the clones from primary vaccination (roughly 95% CD4, approximately 86% CD8). A weaker secondary response peaked on day 5, the primary on day 15. Some clonotypes, a small share, were shared between CD4 and CD8 compartments.

The sample holds a few counts of this clonotype. Antigen specificity is unknown. By 5'RACE template switching, TCR cDNA was produced, with a universal primer site and UMIs added in the process. One entry per CDR3 protein, called by TCRdb with MiXCR from the 5' RACE reads. The table lists more than 350,000 distinct CDR3 sequences, roughly 10% of them singletons. The CDR3 has 16 residues. Germline trimming cut 5 bases from V and 6 bases from J; bases unmatched to any gene: 11. Here the sequenced sample was PBMCs, taken on the day of the first yellow fever vaccination. The genes are TRBV12-3 or TRBV12-4 and TRBJ2-1; 9 bases are a match to TRBD1. This TCR was recovered from a man aged 18 to 35 who received the YFV17D yellow fever vaccine. The CDR3 sequence is CASSPSGTGFGNEQFF. In nucleotides, the CDR3 is TGTGCCAGCAGTCCCTCCGGGACAGGGTTTGGCAATGAGCAGTTCTTC.